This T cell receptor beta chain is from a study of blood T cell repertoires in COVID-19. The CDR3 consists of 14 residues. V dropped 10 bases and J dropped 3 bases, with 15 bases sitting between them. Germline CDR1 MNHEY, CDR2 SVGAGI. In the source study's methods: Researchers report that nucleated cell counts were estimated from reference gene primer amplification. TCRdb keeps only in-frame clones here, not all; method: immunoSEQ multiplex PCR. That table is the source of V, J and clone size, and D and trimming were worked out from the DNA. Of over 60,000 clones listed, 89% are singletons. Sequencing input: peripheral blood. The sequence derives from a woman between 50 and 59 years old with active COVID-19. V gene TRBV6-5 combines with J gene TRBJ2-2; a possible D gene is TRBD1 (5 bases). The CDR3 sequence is CATSVDSHTGELFF. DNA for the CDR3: TGTGCCACCTCAGTAGACAGTCACACCGGGGAGCTGTTTTTT.